The source of this TCR beta chain is a study of response to subunit inactivated influenza vaccine. TCRdb reanalysed the RT-PCR reads using MiXCR and keeps one entry per CDR3 protein. The data show about 540,000 distinct CDR3 sequences, around 21% seen once. This sample also appeared in a second study, on T cells expressing NK-cell markers. From that second work: Generation of TCR beta cDNA was performed by 5'RACE template switching incorporating UMIs. For several experiments, T cell sorting was restricted to the alpha-beta TCR population by means of an anti-gamma-delta TCR antibody.

The material sequenced was CD4+ T cells sorted from PBMCs, taken about 12 days after vaccination. The sequence derives from a man in his fifties who received an inactivated influenza vaccine.

CDR3 residues: CTPNLNLAGGNSLRELFF. Written as DNA, the CDR3 is TGCACCCCGAACCTGAATCTAGCGGGGGGGAACTCCCTCCGGGAGCTGTTTTTT. V and J are TRBV29-1 and TRBJ2-2; TRBD2 matches 12 bases. The germline V gene encodes CDR1 SQVTM and CDR2 ANQGSEA. The CDR3 runs to 18 residues.